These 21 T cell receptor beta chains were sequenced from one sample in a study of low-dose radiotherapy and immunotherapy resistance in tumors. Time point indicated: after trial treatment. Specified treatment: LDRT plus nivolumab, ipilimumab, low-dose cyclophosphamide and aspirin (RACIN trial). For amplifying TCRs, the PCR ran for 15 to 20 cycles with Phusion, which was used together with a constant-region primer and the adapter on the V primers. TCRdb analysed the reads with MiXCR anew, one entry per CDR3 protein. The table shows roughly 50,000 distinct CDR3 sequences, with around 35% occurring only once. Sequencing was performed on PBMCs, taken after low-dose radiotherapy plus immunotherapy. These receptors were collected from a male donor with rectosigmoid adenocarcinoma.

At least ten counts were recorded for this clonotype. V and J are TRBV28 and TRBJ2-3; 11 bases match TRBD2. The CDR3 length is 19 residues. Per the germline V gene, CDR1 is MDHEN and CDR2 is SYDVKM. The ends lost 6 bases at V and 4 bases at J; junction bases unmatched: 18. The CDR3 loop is CASSPNLAGGRFSSDTQYF. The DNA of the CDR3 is TGTGCCAGCAGCCCCAATCTAGCGGGGGGTAGGTTCAGTTCAGATACGCAGTATTTT.

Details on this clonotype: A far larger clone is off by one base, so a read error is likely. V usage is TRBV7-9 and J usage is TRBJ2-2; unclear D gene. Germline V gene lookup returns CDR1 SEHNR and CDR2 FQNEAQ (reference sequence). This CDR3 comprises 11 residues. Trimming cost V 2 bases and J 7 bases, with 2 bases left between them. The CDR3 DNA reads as TGTGCCAGCAGCTTATTCGGGGAGCTGTTTTTT. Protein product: CASSLFGELFF. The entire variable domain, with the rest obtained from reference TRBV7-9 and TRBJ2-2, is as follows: DTGVSQNPRHKITKRGQNVTFRCDPISEHNRLYWYRQTLGQGPEFLTYFQNEAQLEKSRLLSDRFSAERPKGSFSTLEIQRTEQGDSAMYLCASSLFGELFFGEGSRLTVL.

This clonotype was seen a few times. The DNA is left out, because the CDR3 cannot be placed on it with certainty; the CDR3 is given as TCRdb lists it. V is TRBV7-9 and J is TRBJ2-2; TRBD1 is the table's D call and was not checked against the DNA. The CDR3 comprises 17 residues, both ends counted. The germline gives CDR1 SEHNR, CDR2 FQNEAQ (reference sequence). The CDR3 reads CASSSVQTVGPGELFFF.

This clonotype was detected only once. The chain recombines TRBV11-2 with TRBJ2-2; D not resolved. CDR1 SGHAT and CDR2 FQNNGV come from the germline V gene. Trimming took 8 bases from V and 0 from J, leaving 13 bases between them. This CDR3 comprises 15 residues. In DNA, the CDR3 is TGTGCCAGCCCCGGGCGGCAAGCGAACACCGGGGAGCTGTTTTTT. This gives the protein CASPGRQANTGELFF.

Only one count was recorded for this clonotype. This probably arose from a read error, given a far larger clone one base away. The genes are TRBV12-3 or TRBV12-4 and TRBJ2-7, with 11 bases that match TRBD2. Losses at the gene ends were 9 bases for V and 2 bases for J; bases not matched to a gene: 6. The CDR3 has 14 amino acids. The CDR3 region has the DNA TGTGCCAGAAGCTTTAGCGGGGGGGCCTACGAGCAGTACTTC. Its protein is CARSFSGGAYEQYF.

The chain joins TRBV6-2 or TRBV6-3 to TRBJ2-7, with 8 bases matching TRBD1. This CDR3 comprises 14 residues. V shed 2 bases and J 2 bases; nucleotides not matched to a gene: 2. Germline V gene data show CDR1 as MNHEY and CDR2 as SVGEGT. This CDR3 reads CASSYQTGAYEQYF. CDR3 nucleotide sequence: TGTGCCAGCAGTTACCAGACAGGGGCCTACGAGCAGTACTTC.

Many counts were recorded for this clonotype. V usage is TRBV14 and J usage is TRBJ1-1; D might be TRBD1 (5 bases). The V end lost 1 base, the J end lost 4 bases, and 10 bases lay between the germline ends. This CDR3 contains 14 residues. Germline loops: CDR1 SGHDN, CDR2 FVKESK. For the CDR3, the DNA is TGTGCCAGCAGCCAAGCCCGGGGCAGCACTGAAGCTTTCTTT. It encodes CASSQARGSTEAFF.

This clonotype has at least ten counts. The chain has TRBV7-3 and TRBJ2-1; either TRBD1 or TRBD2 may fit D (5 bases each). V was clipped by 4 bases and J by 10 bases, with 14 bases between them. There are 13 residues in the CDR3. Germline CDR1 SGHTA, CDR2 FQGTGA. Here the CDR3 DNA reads TGTGCCAGCAGCTCGTCGGGGCTTGGGGAGCAGTTCTTC. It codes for CASSSSGLGEQFF.

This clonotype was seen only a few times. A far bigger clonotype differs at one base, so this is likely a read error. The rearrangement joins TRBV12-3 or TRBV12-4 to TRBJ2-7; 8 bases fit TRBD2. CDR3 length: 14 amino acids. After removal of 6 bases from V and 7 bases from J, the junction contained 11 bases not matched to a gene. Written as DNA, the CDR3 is TGTGCCAGCAGGGGAGCGGGAGAGAACAATGAGCAGTACTTC. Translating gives CASRGAGENNEQYF.

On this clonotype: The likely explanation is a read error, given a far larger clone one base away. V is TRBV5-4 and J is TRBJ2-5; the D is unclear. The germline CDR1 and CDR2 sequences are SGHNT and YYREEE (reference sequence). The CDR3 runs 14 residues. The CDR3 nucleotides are TGTACCAGCAGCCTTAGAAGCGACCAAGAGACCCAGTACTTC. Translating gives CTSSLRSDQETQYF.

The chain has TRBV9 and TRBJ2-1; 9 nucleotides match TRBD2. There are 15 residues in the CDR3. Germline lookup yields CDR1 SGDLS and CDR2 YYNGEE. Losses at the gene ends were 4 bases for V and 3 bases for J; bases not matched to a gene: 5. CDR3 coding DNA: TGTGCCAGCAGCCCCTCTAGCGGGAACTACAATGAGCAGTTCTTC. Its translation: CASSPSSGNYNEQFF.

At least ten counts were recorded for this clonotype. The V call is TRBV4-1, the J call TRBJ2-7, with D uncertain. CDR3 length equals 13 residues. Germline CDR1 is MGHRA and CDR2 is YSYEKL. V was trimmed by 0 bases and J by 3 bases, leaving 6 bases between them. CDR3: CASSQDLDYEQYF. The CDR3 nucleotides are TGCGCCAGCAGCCAAGATCTAGACTACGAGCAGTACTTC.

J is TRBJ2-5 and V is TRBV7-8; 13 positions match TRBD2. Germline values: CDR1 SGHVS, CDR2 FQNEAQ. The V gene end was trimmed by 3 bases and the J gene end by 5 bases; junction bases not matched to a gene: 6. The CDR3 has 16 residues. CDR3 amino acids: CASSFTSGGGLETQYF. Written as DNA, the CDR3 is TGTGCCAGCAGCTTTACTAGCGGGGGGGGGTTGGAGACCCAGTACTTC.

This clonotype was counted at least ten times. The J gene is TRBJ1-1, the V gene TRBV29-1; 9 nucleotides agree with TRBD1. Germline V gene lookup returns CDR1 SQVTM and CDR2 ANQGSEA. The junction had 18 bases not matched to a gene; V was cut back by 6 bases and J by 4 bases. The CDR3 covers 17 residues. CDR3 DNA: TGCAGCGTCCCGCTGGGAAAATTCCGGACAGGGGTCACTGAAGCTTTCTTT. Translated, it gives CSVPLGKFRTGVTEAFF.

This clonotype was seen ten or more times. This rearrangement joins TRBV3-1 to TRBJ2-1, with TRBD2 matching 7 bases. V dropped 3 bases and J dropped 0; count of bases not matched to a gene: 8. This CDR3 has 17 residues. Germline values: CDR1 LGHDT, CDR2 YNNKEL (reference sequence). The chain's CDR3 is CASSHPAGGSSYNEQFF. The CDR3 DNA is TGTGCCAGCAGCCACCCCGCCGGCGGGAGCTCCTACAATGAGCAGTTCTTC.

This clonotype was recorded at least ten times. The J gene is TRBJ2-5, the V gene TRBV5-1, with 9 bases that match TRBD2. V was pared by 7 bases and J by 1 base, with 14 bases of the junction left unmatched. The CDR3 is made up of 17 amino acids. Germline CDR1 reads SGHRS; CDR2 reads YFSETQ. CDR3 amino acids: CASGNWREGRGQETQYF. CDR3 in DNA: TGCGCCAGCGGGAACTGGCGGGAGGGCCGGGGCCAAGAGACCCAGTACTTC.

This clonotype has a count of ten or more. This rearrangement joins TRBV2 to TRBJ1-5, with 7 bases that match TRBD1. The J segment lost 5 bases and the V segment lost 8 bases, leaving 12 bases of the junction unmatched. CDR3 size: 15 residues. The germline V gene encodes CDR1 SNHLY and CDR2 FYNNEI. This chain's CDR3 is CASRPARGRHQPQHF. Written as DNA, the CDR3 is TGTGCCAGCCGACCCGCGAGGGGGCGGCATCAGCCCCAGCATTTT.

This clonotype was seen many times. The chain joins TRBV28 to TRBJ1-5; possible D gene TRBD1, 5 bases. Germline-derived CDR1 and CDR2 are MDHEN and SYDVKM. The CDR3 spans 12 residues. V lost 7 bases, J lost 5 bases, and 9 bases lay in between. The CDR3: CASMTGHQPQHF. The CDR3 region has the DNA TGTGCCAGCATGACGGGGCATCAGCCCCAGCATTTT.

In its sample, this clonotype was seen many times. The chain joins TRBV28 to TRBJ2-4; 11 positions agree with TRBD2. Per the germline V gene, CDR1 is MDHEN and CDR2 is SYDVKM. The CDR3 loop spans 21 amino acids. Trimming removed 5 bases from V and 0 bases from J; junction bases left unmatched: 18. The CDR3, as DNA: TGTGCCAGCAGTCCGTCTGATCAGGGTTTAGCGGGAGGGCTAGCCAAAAACATTCAGTACTTC. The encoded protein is CASSPSDQGLAGGLAKNIQYF. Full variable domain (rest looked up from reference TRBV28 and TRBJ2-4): DVKVTQSSRYLVKRTGEKVFLECVQDMDHENMFWYRQDPGLGLRLIYFSYDVKMKEKGDIPEGYSVSREKKERFSLILESASTNQTSMYLCASSPSDQGLAGGLAKNIQYFGAGTRLSVL.

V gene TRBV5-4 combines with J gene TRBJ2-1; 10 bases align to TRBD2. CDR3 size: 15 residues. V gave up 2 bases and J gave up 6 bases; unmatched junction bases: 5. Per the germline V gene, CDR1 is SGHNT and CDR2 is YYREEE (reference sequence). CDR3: CASSLSGGASNEQFF. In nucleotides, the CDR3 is TGTGCCAGCAGCTTAAGCGGGGGGGCCAGCAATGAGCAGTTCTTC. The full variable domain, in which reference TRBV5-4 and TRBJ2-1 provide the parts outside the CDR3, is ETGVTQSPTHLIKTRGQQVTLRCSSQSGHNTVSWYQQALGQGPQFIFQYYREEENGRGNFPPRFSGLQFPNYSSELNVNALELDDSALYLCASSLSGGASNEQFFGPGTRLTVL.

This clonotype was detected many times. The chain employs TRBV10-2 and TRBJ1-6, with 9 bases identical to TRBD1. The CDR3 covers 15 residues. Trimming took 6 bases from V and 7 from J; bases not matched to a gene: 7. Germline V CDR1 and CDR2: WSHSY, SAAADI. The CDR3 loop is CASSWGQGENSPLHF. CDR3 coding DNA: TGCGCCAGCAGCTGGGGACAGGGAGAGAATTCACCCCTCCACTTT.